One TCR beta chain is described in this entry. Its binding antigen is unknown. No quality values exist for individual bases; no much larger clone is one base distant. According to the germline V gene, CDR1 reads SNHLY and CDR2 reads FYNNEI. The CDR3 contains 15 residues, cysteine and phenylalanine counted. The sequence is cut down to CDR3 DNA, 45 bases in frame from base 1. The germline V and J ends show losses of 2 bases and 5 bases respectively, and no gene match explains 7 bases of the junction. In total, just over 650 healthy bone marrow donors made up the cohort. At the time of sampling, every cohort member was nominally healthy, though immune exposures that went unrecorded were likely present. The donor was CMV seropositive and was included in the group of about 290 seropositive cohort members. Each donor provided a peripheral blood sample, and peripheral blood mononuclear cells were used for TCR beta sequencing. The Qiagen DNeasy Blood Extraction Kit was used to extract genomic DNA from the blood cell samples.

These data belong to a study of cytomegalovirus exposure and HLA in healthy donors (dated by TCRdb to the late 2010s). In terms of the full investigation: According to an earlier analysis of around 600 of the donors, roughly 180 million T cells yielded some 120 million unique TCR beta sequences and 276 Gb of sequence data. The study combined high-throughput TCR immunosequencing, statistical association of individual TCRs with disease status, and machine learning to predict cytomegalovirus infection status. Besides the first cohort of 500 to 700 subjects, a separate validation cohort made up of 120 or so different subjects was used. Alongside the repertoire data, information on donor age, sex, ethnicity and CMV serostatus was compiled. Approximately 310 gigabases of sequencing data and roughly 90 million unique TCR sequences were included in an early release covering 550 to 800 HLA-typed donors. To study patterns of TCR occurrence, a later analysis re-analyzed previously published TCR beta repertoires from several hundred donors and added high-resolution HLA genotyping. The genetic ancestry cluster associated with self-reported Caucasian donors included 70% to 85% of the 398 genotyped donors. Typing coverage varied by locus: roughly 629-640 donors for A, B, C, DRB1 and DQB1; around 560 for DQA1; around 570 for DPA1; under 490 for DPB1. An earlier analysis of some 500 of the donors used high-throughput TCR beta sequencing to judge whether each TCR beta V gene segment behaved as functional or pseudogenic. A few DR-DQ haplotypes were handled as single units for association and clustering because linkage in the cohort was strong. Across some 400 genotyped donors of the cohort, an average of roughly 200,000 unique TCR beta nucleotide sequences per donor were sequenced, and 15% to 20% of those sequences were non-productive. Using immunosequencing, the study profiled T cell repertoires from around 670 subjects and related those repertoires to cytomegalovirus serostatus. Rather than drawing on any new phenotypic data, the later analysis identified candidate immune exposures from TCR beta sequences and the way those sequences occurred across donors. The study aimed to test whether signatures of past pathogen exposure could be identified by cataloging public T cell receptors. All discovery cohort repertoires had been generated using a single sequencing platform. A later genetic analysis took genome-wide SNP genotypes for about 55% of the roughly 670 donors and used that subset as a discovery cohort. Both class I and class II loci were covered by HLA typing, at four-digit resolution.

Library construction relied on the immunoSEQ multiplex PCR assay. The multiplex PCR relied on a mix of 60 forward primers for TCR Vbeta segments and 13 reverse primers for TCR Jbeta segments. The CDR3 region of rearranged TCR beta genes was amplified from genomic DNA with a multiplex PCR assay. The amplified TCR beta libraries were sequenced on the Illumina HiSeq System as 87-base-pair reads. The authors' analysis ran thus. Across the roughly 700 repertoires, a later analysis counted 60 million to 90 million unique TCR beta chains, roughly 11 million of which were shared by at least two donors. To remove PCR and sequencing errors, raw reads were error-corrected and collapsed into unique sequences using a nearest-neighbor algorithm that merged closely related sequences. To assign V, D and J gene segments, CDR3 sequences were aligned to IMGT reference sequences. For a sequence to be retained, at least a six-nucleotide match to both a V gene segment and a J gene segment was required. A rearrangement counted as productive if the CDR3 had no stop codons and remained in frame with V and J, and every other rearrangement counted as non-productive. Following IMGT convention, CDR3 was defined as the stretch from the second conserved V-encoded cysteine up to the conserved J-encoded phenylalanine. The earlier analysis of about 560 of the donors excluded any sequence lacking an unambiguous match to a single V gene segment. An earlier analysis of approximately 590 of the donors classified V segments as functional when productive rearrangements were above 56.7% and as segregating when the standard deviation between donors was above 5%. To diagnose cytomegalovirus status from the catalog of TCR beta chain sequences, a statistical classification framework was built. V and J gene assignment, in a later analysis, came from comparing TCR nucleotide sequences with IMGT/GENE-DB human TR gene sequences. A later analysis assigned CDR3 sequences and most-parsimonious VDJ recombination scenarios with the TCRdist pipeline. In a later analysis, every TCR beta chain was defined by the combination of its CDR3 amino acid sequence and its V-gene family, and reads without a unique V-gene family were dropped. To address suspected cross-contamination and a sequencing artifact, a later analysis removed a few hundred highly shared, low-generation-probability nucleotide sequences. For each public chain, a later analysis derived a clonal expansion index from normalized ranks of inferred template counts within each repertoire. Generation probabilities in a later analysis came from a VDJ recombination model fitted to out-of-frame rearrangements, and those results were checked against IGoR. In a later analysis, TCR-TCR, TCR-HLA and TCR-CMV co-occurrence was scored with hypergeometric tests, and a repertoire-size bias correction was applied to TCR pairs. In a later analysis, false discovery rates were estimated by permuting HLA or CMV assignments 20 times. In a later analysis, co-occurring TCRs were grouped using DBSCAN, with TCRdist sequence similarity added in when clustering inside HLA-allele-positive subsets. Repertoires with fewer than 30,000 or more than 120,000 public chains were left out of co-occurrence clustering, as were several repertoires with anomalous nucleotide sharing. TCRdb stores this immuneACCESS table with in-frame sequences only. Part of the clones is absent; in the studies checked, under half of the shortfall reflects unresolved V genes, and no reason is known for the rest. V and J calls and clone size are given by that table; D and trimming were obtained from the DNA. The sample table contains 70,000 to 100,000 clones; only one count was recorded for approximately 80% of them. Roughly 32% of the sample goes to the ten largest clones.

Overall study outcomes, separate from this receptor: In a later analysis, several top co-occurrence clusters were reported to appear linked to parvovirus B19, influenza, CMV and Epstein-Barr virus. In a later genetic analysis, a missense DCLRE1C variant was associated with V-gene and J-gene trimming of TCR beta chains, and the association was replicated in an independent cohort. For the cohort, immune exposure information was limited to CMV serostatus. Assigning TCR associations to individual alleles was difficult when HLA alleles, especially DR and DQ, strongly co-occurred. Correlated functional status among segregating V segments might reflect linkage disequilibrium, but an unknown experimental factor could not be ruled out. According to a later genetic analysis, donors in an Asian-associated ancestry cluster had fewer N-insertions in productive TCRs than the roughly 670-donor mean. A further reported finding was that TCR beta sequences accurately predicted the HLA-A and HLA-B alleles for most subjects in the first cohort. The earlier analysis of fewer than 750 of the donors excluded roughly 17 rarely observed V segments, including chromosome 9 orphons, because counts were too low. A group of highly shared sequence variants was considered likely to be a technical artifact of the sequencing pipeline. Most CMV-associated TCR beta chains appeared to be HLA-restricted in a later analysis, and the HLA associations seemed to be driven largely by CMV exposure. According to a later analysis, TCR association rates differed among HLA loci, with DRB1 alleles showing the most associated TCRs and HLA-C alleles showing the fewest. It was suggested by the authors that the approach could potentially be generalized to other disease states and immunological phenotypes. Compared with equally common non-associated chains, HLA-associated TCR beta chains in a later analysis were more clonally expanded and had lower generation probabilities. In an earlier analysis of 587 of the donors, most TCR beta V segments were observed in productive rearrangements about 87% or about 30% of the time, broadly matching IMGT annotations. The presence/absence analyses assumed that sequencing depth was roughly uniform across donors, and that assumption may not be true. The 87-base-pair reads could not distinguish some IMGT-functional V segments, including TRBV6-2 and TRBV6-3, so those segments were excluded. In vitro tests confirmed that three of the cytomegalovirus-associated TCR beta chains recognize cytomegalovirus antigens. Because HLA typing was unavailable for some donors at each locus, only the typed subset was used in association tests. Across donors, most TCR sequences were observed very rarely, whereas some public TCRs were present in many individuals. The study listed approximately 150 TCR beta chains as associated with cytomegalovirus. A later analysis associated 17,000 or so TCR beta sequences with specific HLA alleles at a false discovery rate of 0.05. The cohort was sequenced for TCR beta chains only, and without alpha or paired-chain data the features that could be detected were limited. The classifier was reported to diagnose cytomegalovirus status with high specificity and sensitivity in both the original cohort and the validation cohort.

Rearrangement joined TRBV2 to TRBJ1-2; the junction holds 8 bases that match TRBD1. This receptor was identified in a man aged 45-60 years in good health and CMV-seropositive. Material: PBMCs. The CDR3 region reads CASSERPGGRYGYTF. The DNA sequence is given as TGTGCCAGCAGTGAAAGGCCAGGGGGCAGGTATGGCTACACCTTC.